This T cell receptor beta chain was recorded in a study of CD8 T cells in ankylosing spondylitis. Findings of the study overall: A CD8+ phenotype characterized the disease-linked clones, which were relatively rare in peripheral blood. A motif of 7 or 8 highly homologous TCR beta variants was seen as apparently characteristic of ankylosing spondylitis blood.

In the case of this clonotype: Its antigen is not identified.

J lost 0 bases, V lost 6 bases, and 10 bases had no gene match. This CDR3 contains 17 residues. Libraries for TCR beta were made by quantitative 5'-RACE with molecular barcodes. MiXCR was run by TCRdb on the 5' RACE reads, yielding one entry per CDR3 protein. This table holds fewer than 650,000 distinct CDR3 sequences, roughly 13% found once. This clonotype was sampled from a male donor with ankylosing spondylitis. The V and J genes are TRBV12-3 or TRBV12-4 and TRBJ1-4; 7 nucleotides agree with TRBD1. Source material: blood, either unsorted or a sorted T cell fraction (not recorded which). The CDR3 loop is CASSLHRGRPTNEKLFF. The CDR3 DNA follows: TGTGCCAGCAGCCTCCACAGGGGACGACCAACTAATGAAAAACTGTTTTTT.